This T cell receptor beta chain was sequenced during a study of cytomegalovirus exposure and HLA in healthy donors. The V end was cut by 3 bases, the J end by 4 bases, with 22 bases between. Germline lookup yields CDR1 SGHVS and CDR2 FQNEAQ. The CDR3 has 19 amino acids. Clones were sequenced by immunoSEQ multiplex PCR, and TCRdb holds only the in-frame ones, with some missing. This table holds tens of thousands of clones, 93% found once. The gene calls are TRBV7-8 and TRBJ2-6; unclear D gene. The specimen sequenced was PBMCs. This sequence originates from a woman aged 25 to 45 in good health and CMV-seronegative. Here the CDR3 reads CASSLRPEPFYTGANVLTF. For the CDR3, the DNA is TGTGCCAGCAGCTTGAGGCCAGAACCCTTTTATACCGGGGCCAACGTCCTGACTTTC.